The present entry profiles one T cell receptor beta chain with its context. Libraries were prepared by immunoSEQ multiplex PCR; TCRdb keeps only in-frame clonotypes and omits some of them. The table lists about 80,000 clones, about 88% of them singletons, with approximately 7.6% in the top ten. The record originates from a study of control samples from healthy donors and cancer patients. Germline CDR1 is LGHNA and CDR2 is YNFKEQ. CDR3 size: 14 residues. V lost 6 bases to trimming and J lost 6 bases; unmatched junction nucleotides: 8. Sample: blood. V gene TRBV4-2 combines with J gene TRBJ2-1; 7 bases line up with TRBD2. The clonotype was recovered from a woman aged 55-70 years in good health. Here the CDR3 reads CASSRGGVGNEQFF. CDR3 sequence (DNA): TGTGCCAGCAGTCGGGGAGGGGTGGGCAATGAGCAGTTCTTC.